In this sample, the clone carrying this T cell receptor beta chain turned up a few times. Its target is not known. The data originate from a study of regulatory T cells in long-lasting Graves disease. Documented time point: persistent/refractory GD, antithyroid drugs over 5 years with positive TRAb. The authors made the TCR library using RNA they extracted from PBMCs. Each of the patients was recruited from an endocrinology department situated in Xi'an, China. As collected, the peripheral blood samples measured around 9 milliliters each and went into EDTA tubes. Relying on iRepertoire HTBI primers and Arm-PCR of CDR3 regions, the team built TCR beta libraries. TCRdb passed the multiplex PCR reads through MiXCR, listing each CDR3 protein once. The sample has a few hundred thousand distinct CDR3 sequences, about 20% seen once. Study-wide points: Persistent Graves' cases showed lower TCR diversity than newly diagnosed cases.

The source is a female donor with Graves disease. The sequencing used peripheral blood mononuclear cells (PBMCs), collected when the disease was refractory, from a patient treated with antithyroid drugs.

The CDR3 DNA is TGTGCCAGCAGTTACCTCGACAGGGTCTCCCAAGAGACCCAGTACTTC. Translated: CASSYLDRVSQETQYF. The V gene is TRBV6-2 or TRBV6-3, the J gene TRBJ2-5, with 7 bases aligning to TRBD1. The germline gives CDR1 MNHEY, CDR2 SVGEGT. With V trimmed by 2 bases and J by 1 base, 7 bases remained unmatched. CDR3 length: 16 amino acids.